The present T cell receptor beta chain was sequenced within a study of blood T cell repertoires in COVID-19. The CDR3 consists of 16 residues. V lost 0 bases, J lost 5 bases, and 6 bases stayed unmatched. Germline-derived CDR1 and CDR2 are LGHNA and YNFKEQ. Repertoires were generated with immunoSEQ multiplex PCR, while TCRdb's copy carries only in-frame clones and drops some. The sample yields about 32,000 clones, about 85% seen once. This chain links TRBV4-2 with TRBJ2-5; TRBD2 matches at 10 bases. This TCR was sampled from a man in his sixties with active or convalescent COVID-19. The source material was peripheral blood. This chain's CDR3 is CASSQDPSGGQETQYF. The CDR3 DNA is TGTGCCAGCAGCCAAGACCCTAGCGGGGGACAGGAGACCCAGTACTTC.